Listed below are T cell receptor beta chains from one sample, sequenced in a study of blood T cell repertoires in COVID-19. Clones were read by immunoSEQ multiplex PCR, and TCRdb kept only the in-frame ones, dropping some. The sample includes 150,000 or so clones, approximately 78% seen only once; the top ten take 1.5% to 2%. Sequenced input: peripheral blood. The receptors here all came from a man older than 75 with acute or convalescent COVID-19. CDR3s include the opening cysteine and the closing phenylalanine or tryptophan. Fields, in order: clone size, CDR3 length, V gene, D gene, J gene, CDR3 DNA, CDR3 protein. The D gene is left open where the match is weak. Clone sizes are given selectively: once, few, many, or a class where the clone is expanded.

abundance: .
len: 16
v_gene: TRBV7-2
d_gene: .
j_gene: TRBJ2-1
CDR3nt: TGTGCCAGCAGCTTATGGGTATCGGCGGGATACAATGAGCAGTTCTTC
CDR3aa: CASSLWVSAGYNEQFF

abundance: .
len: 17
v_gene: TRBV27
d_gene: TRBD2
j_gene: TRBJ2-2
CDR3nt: TGTGCCAGCAGTTTATCTAGCGGGGGGGCTGAAACCGGGGAGCTGTTTTTT
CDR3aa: CASSLSSGGAETGELFF

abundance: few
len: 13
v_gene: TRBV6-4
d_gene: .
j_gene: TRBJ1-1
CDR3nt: TGTGCCAGCGGGGCCAGGGAGAACACTGAAGCTTTCTTT
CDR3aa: CASGARENTEAFF

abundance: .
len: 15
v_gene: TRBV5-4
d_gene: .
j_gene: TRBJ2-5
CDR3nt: TGTGCCAGCAGCTACAGGACAGGGAGGGGCGAGACCCAGTACTTC
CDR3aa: CASSYRTGRGETQYF

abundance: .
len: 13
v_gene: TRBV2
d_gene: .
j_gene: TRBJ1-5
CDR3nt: TGTGCCAGCAGGCCAGAACAGGATCAGCCCCAGCATTTT
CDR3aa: CASRPEQDQPQHF

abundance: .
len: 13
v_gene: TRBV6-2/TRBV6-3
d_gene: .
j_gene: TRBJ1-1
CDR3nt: TGTGCCAGCAGTTACACTGGTCGGGCTGAAGCTTTCTTT
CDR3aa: CASSYTGRAEAFF

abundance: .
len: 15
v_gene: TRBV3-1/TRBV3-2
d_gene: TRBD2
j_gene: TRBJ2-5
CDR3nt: TGTGCCAGCAGCCAAGGGGGACTAGCGGGGGAGACCCAGTACTTC
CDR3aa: CASSQGGLAGETQYF

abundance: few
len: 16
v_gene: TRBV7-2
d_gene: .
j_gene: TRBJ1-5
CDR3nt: TGTGCCAGCAGCTTAGGGGGGCCAGGGGCCAATCAGCCCCAGCATTTT
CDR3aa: CASSLGGPGANQPQHF

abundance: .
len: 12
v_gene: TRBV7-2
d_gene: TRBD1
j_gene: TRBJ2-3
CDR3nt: TGTGCCAGCAGCTTAGGGGAGACAGGGGCGAATTTT
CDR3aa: CASSLGETGANF

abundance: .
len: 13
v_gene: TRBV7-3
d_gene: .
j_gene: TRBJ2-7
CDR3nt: TGTGCCAGCAGCTTACTGGAGGGTAGGGAGCAGTACTTC
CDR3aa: CASSLLEGREQYF

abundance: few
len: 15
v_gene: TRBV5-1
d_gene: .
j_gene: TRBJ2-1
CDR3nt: TGCGCCAGCAGCTTGGGGGGCTGGGGTTACAATGAGCAGTTCTTC
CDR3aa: CASSLGGWGYNEQFF

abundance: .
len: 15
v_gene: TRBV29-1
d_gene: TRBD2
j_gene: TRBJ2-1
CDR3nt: TGCAGCGTTGATTCTAGCGGGGGGGTTTACAATGAGCAGTTCTTC
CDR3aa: CSVDSSGGVYNEQFF

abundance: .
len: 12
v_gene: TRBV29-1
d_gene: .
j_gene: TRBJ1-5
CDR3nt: TGCAGCGTTGAAAGCACGGGCAGGGGCCAGCATTTT
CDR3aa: CSVESTGRGQHF

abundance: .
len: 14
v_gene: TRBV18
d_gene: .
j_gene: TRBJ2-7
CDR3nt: TGTGCCAGCTCCCCAGGACAGCAAAATCACGAGCAGTACTTC
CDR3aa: CASSPGQQNHEQYF

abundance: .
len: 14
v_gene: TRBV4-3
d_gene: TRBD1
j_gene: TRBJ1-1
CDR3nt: TGCGCCAGCAGCCAAAGGACAGGGGGCACTGAAGCTTTCTTT
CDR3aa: CASSQRTGGTEAFF

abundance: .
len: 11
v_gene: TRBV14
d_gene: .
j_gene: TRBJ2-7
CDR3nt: TGTGCCAGCAACAGTACCTACGAGCAGTACTTC
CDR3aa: CASNSTYEQYF